The 27 T cell receptor beta chains presented below share a single source sample, sequenced in a study of Ad26.COV2.S vaccination and SARS-CoV-2 variants. Documented treatment: some 20 received Ad26.COV2.S at low or high dose, single or two shots; roughly five received placebo; per-sample allocation not given. Collection of samples fell on day 63 after the first vaccine or placebo injection. The data were produced by immunoSEQ multiplex PCR, yet TCRdb's version contains in-frame clones alone and is incomplete. The sample yields around 310,000 clones, 85% to 90% seen once. The source was peripheral blood, collected in a trial of Ad26.COV2.S vaccine versus placebo. The source is a person between 18 and 60 years old who received the Ad26.COV2.S COVID-19 vaccine or a placebo.

The rearrangement links TRBV2 to TRBJ1-5; 9 bases align to TRBD1. Per germline, CDR1 SNHLY and CDR2 FYNNEI. The V gene end was trimmed by 8 bases and the J gene end by 4 bases; junction bases not matched to a gene: 18. The CDR3 is made up of 18 amino acids. The CDR3 DNA reads as TGTGCCAGCTGTCTTTCCTCGGACAGGGGTGGTCGGAATCAGCCCCAGCATTTT. It is translated as CASCLSSDRGGRNQPQHF.

This rearrangement joins TRBV12-5 to TRBJ1-1, with D possibly matching TRBD1 (5 bases). Trimming took 7 bases from V and 1 from J, leaving 13 bases between them. Germline loops: CDR1 LGHNT, CDR2 FRNRAP. The CDR3 is 14 residues long. CDR3 residues: CASALLTGNTEAFF. The CDR3 DNA reads TGTGCTAGTGCCTTACTCACAGGGAACACTGAAGCTTTCTTT.

J is TRBJ2-6 and V is TRBV4-1; no reliable D call. The CDR3 loop spans 19 amino acids. In germline, CDR1 is MGHRA, CDR2 YSYEKL. The V and J ends lost 1 base and 0 bases respectively, with 16 bases between them. As DNA, the CDR3 is TGCGCCAGCAGCCAAGTTCAAGGAGACACAAGCTCTGGGGCCAACGTCCTGACTTTC. Translated: CASSQVQGDTSSGANVLTF.

The chain employs TRBV5-1 and TRBJ2-1, with D possibly being TRBD1 (5 bases). The CDR3 contains 15 residues. V was trimmed by 5 bases and J by 2 bases, leaving 14 bases between them. Germline V gives CDR1 SGHRS, CDR2 YFSETQ. DNA of the CDR3: TGCGCCAGCAGACCAGACAGCCCTACCTACAATGAGCAGTTCTTC. It encodes CASRPDSPTYNEQFF.

This chain uses TRBV7-3 with TRBJ2-1, with 8 bases identical to TRBD1. The V segment lost 1 base and the J segment 9 bases; nucleotides outside the gene matches: 8. Germline V gene data show CDR1 as SGHTA and CDR2 as FQGTGA. This CDR3 is 15 amino acids long. The DNA for the CDR3 is TGTGCCAGCAGCTTAAGTGGACAGGGATTTCGTGAGCAGTTCTTC. This gives the protein CASSLSGQGFREQFF.

The rearrangement links TRBV10-1 to TRBJ2-7; D remains ambiguous. Germline V gene sequence: CDR1 WNHNN, CDR2 SYGVQD (reference sequence). This CDR3 has 12 residues. The V end was cut by 3 bases, the J end by 2 bases, with 5 bases between. The CDR3: CASSESAYEQYF. CDR3 DNA sequence: TGCGCCAGCAGTGAATCGGCCTACGAGCAGTACTTC.

The chain carries TRBV19 and TRBJ1-5; a possible D gene is TRBD1 (5 bases). CDR3 size: 13 residues. Trimming pared 8 bases from V and 2 bases from J, leaving 10 bases between. Germline assignment: CDR1 LNHDA and CDR2 SQIVND (reference sequence). The CDR3 DNA reads TGTGCCAGTGAGGGCAGGGGCAATCAGCCCCAGCATTTT. Encoded protein: CASEGRGNQPQHF.

The chain links TRBV10-1 to TRBJ2-3, with D perhaps TRBD2 (7 bases). The V end lost 5 bases, the J end lost 6 bases, and 18 bases lay between the germline ends. The germline V gene has CDR1 WNHNN and CDR2 SYGVQD (reference sequence). The CDR3 covers 15 residues. In nucleotides, the CDR3 is TGCGCCAGCAGTCTCTCAACGGGGGGCGGCGATACGCAGTATTTT. It is translated as CASSLSTGGGDTQYF.

The chain uses TRBV18 and TRBJ2-1, with TRBD2 matching over 7 bases. Germline V CDR1 and CDR2: KGHSH, LQKENI. The CDR3 totals 16 residues. The V and J ends lost 6 bases and 6 bases, in that order; junction bases with no gene match: 14. CDR3 region: CASSPRVAGASNEQFF. The CDR3, as DNA: TGTGCCAGCTCTCCTCGAGTAGCGGGCGCCTCCAATGAGCAGTTCTTC.

V and J are TRBV6-6 and TRBJ2-7; 8 positions agree with TRBD1. The V gene end was trimmed by 5 bases and the J gene end by 3 bases; junction bases not matched to a gene: 6. The CDR3 consists of 14 residues. CDR1 MNHNY and CDR2 SVGAGI come from the germline V gene (reference sequence). The CDR3 DNA is TGTGCCAGCAGTCGCAACGGACAGGGCTACGAGCAGTACGTC. It translates to CASSRNGQGYEQYV.

The DNA of the CDR3 is TGTGCCAGCACCCCGGGACCGGGACAGGGGTACACCTTC. Its protein is CASTPGPGQGYTF. The chain joins TRBV28 to TRBJ1-2; 10 nucleotides align to TRBD1. Germline V lookup: CDR1 MDHEN, CDR2 SYDVKM. Unmatched junction bases numbered 10, after V lost 7 bases and J lost 11 bases. CDR3 size: 13 residues.

This clone was picked up one time. This chain connects TRBV10-3 to TRBJ2-7; D not certain. The CDR3 is 16 residues long. The ends were cut back, 0 bases at V and 0 bases at J, with 12 bases in the middle. Germline lookup yields CDR1 ENHRY and CDR2 SYGVKD. The CDR3 DNA reads as TGTGCCATCAGTGAGTCTGGTGGATTTAGCTCCTACGAGCAGTACGTC. Translating gives CAISESGGFSSYEQYV.

The genes are TRBV7-3 and TRBJ2-3, with D uncertain. Per germline, CDR1 SGHTA and CDR2 FQGTGA. V lost 5 bases and J 1 base, leaving 10 bases between the germline ends. This CDR3 is built from 14 residues. The CDR3 loop reads CASSKYARTDTQYF. The DNA of the CDR3 is TGTGCCAGCAGCAAATACGCACGCACAGATACGCAGTATTTT. Full variable domain (outside the CDR3, taken from reference TRBV7-3 and TRBJ2-3): GAGVSQTPSNKVTEKGKYVELRCDPISGHTALYWYRQSLGQGPEFLIYFQGTGAADDSGLPNDRFFAVRPEGSVSTLKIQRTERGDSAVYLCASSKYARTDTQYFGPGTRLTVL.

The V gene is TRBV7-2, the J gene TRBJ2-3, with 11 bases fitting TRBD2. The germline V gene encodes CDR1 SGHTA and CDR2 FQGNSA. Trimming at V came to 4 bases and at J to 5 bases, leaving 5 bases not matched to a gene. The CDR3 has 15 amino acids. For the CDR3, the DNA is TGTGCCAGCAGCTCACTAGCGGGGGCGGGAGATACGCAGTATTTT. It translates to CASSSLAGAGDTQYF.

The J gene is TRBJ1-3, the V gene TRBV4-1; D gene unclear. The germline V gene encodes CDR1 MGHRA and CDR2 YSYEKL. V was shortened by 1 base and J by 4 bases, with 14 bases between the two germline ends. The CDR3 length is 16 residues. The CDR3 DNA reads TGCGCCAGCAGCCAAGGAGGGAGTTCGGGGGGAAACACCATATATTTT. The encoded protein is CASSQGGSSGGNTIYF.

This chain connects TRBV29-1 to TRBJ1-4; perhaps TRBD1 as D (5 bases). V was trimmed by 6 bases and J by 0 bases, leaving 11 bases between them. The CDR3 length is 14 residues. The germline CDR1 and CDR2 sequences are SQVTM and ANQGSEA. CDR3 region: CSVGPGATNEKLFF. The CDR3 DNA is TGCAGCGTGGGGCCGGGGGCAACTAATGAAAAACTGTTTTTT. Combining the CDR3 with reference TRBV29-1 and TRBJ1-4 gives the whole variable domain SAVISQKPSRDICQRGTSLTIQCQVDSQVTMMFWYRQQPGQSLTLIATANQGSEATYESGFVIDKFPISRPNLTFSTLTVSNMSPEDSSIYLCSVGPGATNEKLFFGSGTQLSVL.

V usage is TRBV3-1 (or the pseudogene TRBV3-2) and J usage is TRBJ1-2; D uncertain. CDR1 is LGHDT and CDR2 is YNNKEL in the germline V gene (reference sequence). The CDR3 contains 12 residues. The V end lost 4 bases, the J end lost 8 bases, and 11 bases lay between the germline ends. The CDR3, as DNA: TGTGCCAGCAGCCCGTTCCTCGGGGGCTACACCTTC. It translates to CASSPFLGGYTF.

The chain uses TRBV3-1 (or the pseudogene TRBV3-2) and TRBJ1-3; 7 nucleotides line up with TRBD1. The CDR3 is made up of 14 amino acids. Germline V gives CDR1 LGHDT, CDR2 YNNKEL (reference sequence). The V and J ends lost 5 bases and 3 bases, in that order; junction bases with no gene match: 4. CDR3: CASSKGAGGNTIYF. The CDR3 coding sequence is TGTGCCAGCAGCAAGGGGGCAGGTGGAAACACCATATATTTT.

The chain links TRBV28 to TRBJ1-1; 11 bases are shared with TRBD1. This CDR3 has 15 residues. The ends lost 8 bases at V and 3 bases at J; junction bases unmatched: 8. Germline CDR1 reads MDHEN; CDR2 reads SYDVKM. The CDR3 DNA reads as TGTGCCAGCCGGGACAGGGGGAGACGATACACTGAAGCTTTCTTT. Its translation is CASRDRGRRYTEAFF. The whole variable domain, filled in from reference TRBV28 and TRBJ1-1, reads DVKVTQSSRYLVKRTGEKVFLECVQDMDHENMFWYRQDPGLGLRLIYFSYDVKMKEKGDIPEGYSVSREKKERFSLILESASTNQTSMYLCASRDRGRRYTEAFFGQGTRLTVV.

V is TRBV18 and J is TRBJ2-3; no definite D call. The CDR3 runs to 13 residues. Germline V gives CDR1 KGHSH, CDR2 LQKENI. Trimming removed 6 bases from V and 5 bases from J, with 12 bases in between. CDR3 region: CASSTGPLDTQYF. CDR3 nucleotides: TGTGCCAGCTCTACTGGACCGTTAGATACGCAGTATTTT.

The V and J genes are TRBV6-5 and TRBJ2-1; 8 bases match TRBD2. V was pared by 0 bases and J by 7 bases, with 2 bases of the junction left unmatched. Germline V gives CDR1 MNHEY, CDR2 SVGAGI. This CDR3 contains 14 residues. CDR3 nucleotide sequence: TGTGCCAGCAGTTACTCTACGGGGGGGAATGAGCAGTTCTTC. This encodes CASSYSTGGNEQFF.

V is TRBV10-3 and J is TRBJ1-1; no reliable D call. This CDR3 has 13 amino acids. Germline values: CDR1 ENHRY, CDR2 SYGVKD. Between the trimmed V and J ends, which lost 8 bases and 0 bases, there was a span of 10 bases. CDR3 sequence reads: CAIAEFVNTEAFF. As DNA, the CDR3 is TGTGCCATCGCGGAGTTCGTGAACACTGAAGCTTTCTTT.

The rearrangement joins TRBV10-3 to TRBJ2-3, with TRBD2 matching over 7 bases. The V segment lost 4 bases and the J segment 2 bases; nucleotides outside the gene matches: 12. Germline V gene lookup returns CDR1 ENHRY and CDR2 SYGVKD. This CDR3 has 17 residues. CDR3 sequence reads: CAISGKTSPPTTDTQYF. For the CDR3, the DNA is TGTGCCATCAGTGGTAAGACTAGCCCCCCCACCACAGATACGCAGTATTTT.

The chain has TRBV5-8 and TRBJ2-6; no reliable D call. Per the germline V gene, CDR1 is SGHTS and CDR2 is YDEGEE. V was pared by 4 bases and J by 2 bases, with 7 bases between. This CDR3 contains 14 residues. This CDR3 is CASSPRPGANVLTF. The CDR3 DNA reads as TGTGCCAGCAGCCCTCGGCCTGGGGCCAACGTCCTGACTTTC.

J is TRBJ1-1 and V is TRBV3-1 (or the pseudogene TRBV3-2), with 7 positions matching TRBD1. The ends lost 0 bases at V and 4 bases at J; junction bases unmatched: 2. In germline, CDR1 is LGHDT, CDR2 YNNKEL (reference sequence). CDR3 size: 14 residues. The CDR3 reads CASSQDAGGTEAFF. The CDR3 DNA is TGTGCCAGCAGCCAAGACGCAGGGGGCACTGAAGCTTTCTTT.

V usage is TRBV25-1 and J usage is TRBJ2-1, with TRBD1 matching 9 bases. This CDR3 is 18 amino acids long. V lost 4 bases to trimming and J lost 2 bases; unmatched junction nucleotides: 12. Germline loops: CDR1 MGHDK, CDR2 SYGVNS. CDR3: CASSGSPGQGITYNEQFF. The CDR3, as DNA: TGTGCCAGCAGTGGTTCCCCCGGACAGGGGATTACCTACAATGAGCAGTTCTTC.

The V and J genes are TRBV6-5 and TRBJ2-1; 11 bases line up with TRBD2. This CDR3 comprises 15 residues. The J segment lost 0 bases and the V segment lost 10 bases, leaving 5 bases of the junction unmatched. The germline gives CDR1 MNHEY, CDR2 SVGAGI. The CDR3, as DNA: TGTGCCACCAGGACTAGCGGGTACTCCTACAATGAGCAGTTCTTC. Encoded protein: CATRTSGYSYNEQFF.